A single sample gave rise to the 25 T cell receptor beta chains below, sequenced in a study of blood T cells in healthy people across ages (dated by TCRdb to between 2014 and 2017). The receptor library was made with 5' RACE. The run used an Illumina HiSeq 2500. A second PCR of roughly 7 to 11 cycles was performed with a sample-barcoded 5' primer and a J-beta primer mix. TCRdb handled the public reads itself, with Q25 trimming in fastp and clone calling in MiXCR, and kept productive beta chains. Identical CDR3 protein sequences are pooled into one entry, listed with their most common genes and DNA. This sample comprises 1,500,000 or so distinct CDR3 sequences, approximately 59% of them detected only once. Clones ranked in the top ten supply 6.5% to 8% of the sample. Sequencing was performed on blood. The receptors were sampled from a man aged 18 to 30 in good health.

J is TRBJ2-3 and V is TRBV5-6; D might be TRBD2 (6 bases). The CDR3 extends over 17 amino acids. Trimming removed 0 bases from V and 1 base from J, with 15 bases in between. Germline CDR1 and CDR2: SGHDT and YYEEEE. In nucleotides, the CDR3 is TGTGCCAGCAGCTTGGTGGCGGCGGGATCTCGCACAGATACGCAGTATTTT. Protein product: CASSLVAAGSRTDTQYF.

The gene calls are TRBV20-1 and TRBJ2-4; tentative D call: TRBD2 (5 bases). Trimming cost V 5 bases and J 5 bases, with 10 bases left between them. Germline loops: CDR1 DFQATT, CDR2 SNEGSKA (reference sequence). The CDR3 runs to 12 residues. The DNA of the CDR3 is TGCAGTGCTCCTGACGGGGAAAACATTCAGTACTTC. It yields the protein CSAPDGENIQYF.

This clonotype has a handful of counts. J is TRBJ2-5 and V is TRBV4-1; TRBD2 agrees at 12 bases. Unmatched junction bases numbered 5, after V lost 4 bases and J lost 2 bases. The CDR3 runs 16 residues. Germline CDR1 reads MGHRA; CDR2 reads YSYEKL. CDR3 nucleotides: TGCGCCAGCAGCCCCGGACTAGCGGGGACTCAAGAGACCCAGTACTTC. It is translated as CASSPGLAGTQETQYF.

The genes are TRBV27 and TRBJ2-7; D perhaps matches TRBD1 (6 bases). Germline CDR1 and CDR2: MNHEY and SMNVEV (reference sequence). Trimming cost V 0 bases and J 4 bases, with 16 bases left between them. The CDR3 has 16 residues. In DNA form, the CDR3 reads TGTGCCAGCAGTTTATCCGAGGGGGAGCTATCATACGAGCAGTACTTC. This sequence encodes CASSLSEGELSYEQYF.

This clonotype was observed a handful of times. The chain recombines TRBV15 with TRBJ1-6, with 8 bases matching TRBD1. CDR1 is LNHNV and CDR2 is YYDKDF in the germline V gene (reference sequence). The V and J ends lost 3 bases and 5 bases, in that order; junction bases with no gene match: 3. This CDR3 is built from 15 residues. Written as DNA, the CDR3 is TGTGCCACCAGCAGCGGACAGGGAGATAATTCACCCCTCCACTTT. It encodes CATSSGQGDNSPLHF.

This clonotype was seen a handful of times. The V call is TRBV12-3 or TRBV12-4, the J call TRBJ2-5, with 8 nucleotides matching TRBD2. This CDR3 contains 15 residues. J gave up 5 bases and V 2 bases, and 7 bases lay outside the gene matches. CDR3 sequence: CASSLTAGVRETQYF. The CDR3 DNA reads as TGTGCCAGCAGTTTAACAGCGGGAGTTCGGGAGACCCAGTACTTC.

This clonotype was counted only a few times. V usage is TRBV20-1 and J usage is TRBJ2-5; the match to TRBD2 covers 8 bases. This CDR3 contains 16 residues. Germline V lookup: CDR1 DFQATT, CDR2 SNEGSKA (reference sequence). Trimming at V came to 6 bases and at J to 5 bases, leaving 17 bases not matched to a gene. The CDR3 here is CSAQGGREDKWETQYF. CDR3 nucleotides: TGCAGTGCCCAAGGGGGGCGGGAGGATAAATGGGAGACCCAGTACTTC.

The chain links TRBV10-2 to TRBJ1-6; 10 bases map to TRBD1. V lost 8 bases and J lost 8; bases outside the gene matches: 6. Germline V gene data show CDR1 as WSHSY and CDR2 as SAAADI. The CDR3 runs 14 residues. CDR3 protein: CASASDRGYSPLHF. As DNA, the CDR3 is TGCGCCAGCGCCTCGGACAGGGGGTATTCACCCCTCCACTTT.

This clonotype showed up just once. Here the CDR3 reads CASSPPPWGKLNNEQYF. CDR3 sequence (DNA): TGTGCCAGCAGTCCTCCCCCGTGGGGAAAACTAAACAATGAGCAGTACTTC. The rearrangement links TRBV6-2 or TRBV6-3 to TRBJ2-1; no clear D gene. The DNA end is a closer match to TRBJ2-7, so the J assignment may be wrong. Per the germline V gene, CDR1 is MNHEY and CDR2 is SVGEGT. This CDR3 comprises 17 residues.

The gene calls are TRBV10-3 and TRBJ1-2, with D tentatively TRBD1 (5 bases). The CDR3 has 15 residues. The V end lost 3 bases, the J end lost 2 bases, and 13 bases lay between the germline ends. The germline V gene has CDR1 ENHRY and CDR2 SYGVKD. CDR3 sequence: CAISEQEDWNYGYTF. CDR3 nucleotides: TGTGCCATCAGTGAACAGGAGGACTGGAACTATGGCTACACCTTC.

V and J are TRBV5-5 and TRBJ2-3; D unresolved. Per germline, CDR1 SGHKS and CDR2 YYEKEE (reference sequence). V lost 1 base and J lost 4, with 10 bases in between. This CDR3 spans 14 amino acids. In nucleotides, the CDR3 is TGTGCCAGCAGCTTGCAGCCAGGTCCAGATACGCAGTATTTT. It specifies CASSLQPGPDTQYF. Drawing the rest from reference TRBV5-5 and TRBJ2-3, the complete variable domain is DAGVTQSPTHLIKTRGQQVTLRCSPISGHKSVSWYQQVLGQGPQFIFQYYEKEERGRGNFPDRFSARQFPNYSSELNVNALLLGDSALYLCASSLQPGPDTQYFGPGTRLTVL.

The V and J genes are TRBV20-1 and TRBJ1-6; D is ambiguous. Germline V CDR1 and CDR2: DFQATT, SNEGSKA (reference sequence). V lost 3 bases to trimming and J lost 6 bases, with 12 bases between them. The CDR3 runs 14 residues. Written as DNA, the CDR3 is TGCAGTGCTAGCCGACTGCCTTCTAATTCACCCCTCCACTTT. This sequence encodes CSASRLPSNSPLHF.

The chain uses TRBV6-5 and TRBJ2-1; 7 positions agree with TRBD1. This CDR3 comprises 15 residues. The junction had 7 bases not matched to a gene; V was cut back by 7 bases and J by 1 base. In germline, CDR1 is MNHEY, CDR2 SVGAGI. CDR3: CASTETGSSYNEQFF. CDR3 nucleotides: TGTGCCAGCACCGAGACAGGGAGTTCCTACAATGAGCAGTTCTTC.

This clonotype came up a few times. The chain couples TRBV6-6 to TRBJ2-7; unclear D gene. The CDR3 spans 15 residues. Looked up from germline, CDR1 is MNHNY and CDR2 is SVGAGI (reference sequence). Trimming took off 0 bases at V and 2 bases at J, with 11 bases between the two ends. CDR3 amino acids: CASSYSGQFAYEQYF. The CDR3 nucleotides are TGTGCCAGCAGTTACTCCGGCCAGTTTGCCTACGAGCAGTACTTC.

V usage is TRBV5-1 and J usage is TRBJ1-6, with unresolved D. Germline V lookup: CDR1 SGHRS, CDR2 YFSETQ. With 2 bases removed from V and 6 bases from J, the gap between germline ends came to 12 bases. This CDR3 is 15 amino acids long. The CDR3 nucleotides read TGCGCCAGCAGCTTCGATGGGGAAGGTAATTCACCCCTCCACTTT. Its translation is CASSFDGEGNSPLHF.

The sample holds a few counts of this clonotype. The chain employs TRBV13 and TRBJ2-3; 10 bases are a match to TRBD2. CDR1 PRHDT and CDR2 FYEKMQ come from the germline V gene (reference sequence). The CDR3 covers 17 residues. J lost 1 base, V lost 5 bases, and 9 bases had no gene match. The CDR3: CASSPISGRAGTDTQYF. As DNA, the CDR3 is TGTGCCAGCAGCCCCATCAGCGGGAGGGCCGGCACAGATACGCAGTATTTT.

This clonotype appeared once. This rearrangement joins TRBV7-9 to TRBJ1-2; maybe TRBD1 (6 bases). Germline CDR1 SEHNR, CDR2 FQNEAQ (reference sequence). V dropped 5 bases and J dropped 4 bases, with 11 bases sitting between them. This CDR3 contains 13 residues. This CDR3 reads CASSPGATYGYTF. The DNA for the CDR3 is TGTGCCAGCAGCCCGGGGGCCACCTATGGCTACACCTTC.

This rearrangement joins TRBV12-3 or TRBV12-4 to TRBJ2-5; no clear D gene. The CDR3 extends over 14 amino acids. Trimming shortened V by 8 bases and J by 2 bases, and 15 bases separated the two germline ends. The CDR3 DNA follows: TGTGCCAGCCTGCTGGGTGGTCCTCAAGAGACCCAGTACTTC. Translation: CASLLGGPQETQYF.

The chain links TRBV6-2 or TRBV6-3 to TRBJ2-3; the match to TRBD1 covers 7 bases. The CDR3 is 19 residues long. CDR1 is MNHEY and CDR2 is SVGEGT in the germline V gene. V lost 0 bases and J lost 2; bases outside the gene matches: 14. CDR3 in DNA: TGTGCCAGCAGTTACTCGCTACTCTGGGGACAGAGAAACACAGATACGCAGTATTTT. This sequence encodes CASSYSLLWGQRNTDTQYF.

The chain joins TRBV12-3 or TRBV12-4 to TRBJ2-7; tentatively, D is TRBD1 or TRBD2 (6 bases each). This CDR3 has 14 residues. With 6 bases removed from V and 3 bases from J, the gap between germline ends came to 15 bases. The CDR3 DNA reads as TGTGCCAGCAGCCCACACGGGGGCGTCTACGAGCAGTACTTC. Its translation: CASSPHGGVYEQYF.

The chain uses TRBV4-1 and TRBJ2-5; tentatively, D is TRBD1 or TRBD2 (6 bases each). The V end was cut by 0 bases, the J end by 2 bases, with 16 bases between. Germline CDR1 and CDR2: MGHRA and YSYEKL. This CDR3 has 17 amino acids. The DNA for the CDR3 is TGCGCCAGCAGCCAAGATAGTGGGGGGCTGGGTCAAGAGACCCAGTACTTC. This translates into CASSQDSGGLGQETQYF.

This clonotype showed up just a few times. The V call is TRBV28, the J call TRBJ1-1; D uncertain. Trimming cost V 5 bases and J 0 bases, with 10 bases left between them. CDR1 is MDHEN and CDR2 is SYDVKM in the germline V gene. This CDR3 region has 14 residues. The CDR3 coding sequence is TGTGCCAGCAGTCCCGACGGAATGAACACTGAAGCTTTCTTT. Translated: CASSPDGMNTEAFF.

This chain joins TRBV11-2 and TRBJ2-1, with D possibly matching TRBD2 (5 bases). The DNA end favors TRBJ2-7, so the J call may be wrong. The CDR3 covers 15 residues. Germline CDR1 and CDR2: SGHAT and FQNNGV. As DNA, the CDR3 is TGTGCCAGCAGCTTCCTTGAGGGCCAAAACAATGAGCAGTACTTC. Amino acids: CASSFLEGQNNEQYF.

The chain joins TRBV3-1 to TRBJ2-3; D tentatively reads TRBD1 or TRBD2 (6 bases each). Between the trimmed V and J ends, which lost 4 bases and 5 bases, there was a span of 22 bases. CDR1 and CDR2 from the germline V gene are LGHDT and YNNKEL (reference sequence). The CDR3 runs to 17 residues. CDR3 in DNA: TGTGCCAGCAGCCGGGTATTGGGAGAGGGGGGACAAGATACGCAGTATTTT. Translated, it gives CASSRVLGEGGQDTQYF.

This clonotype was seen a single time. The chain links TRBV12-3 or TRBV12-4 to TRBJ1-5; the D is unclear. The CDR3 covers 13 residues. V was trimmed by 6 bases and J by 3 bases, leaving 9 bases between them. The CDR3 sequence: CASRAGFNQPQHF. CDR3 nucleotide sequence: TGTGCCAGCAGGGCGGGTTTCAATCAGCCCCAGCATTTT.